Listed here are 10 T cell receptor beta chains from one sample, sequenced in a study of T cells in women clearing cervical HPV infection. Assay: immunoSEQ multiplex PCR; the TCRdb copy retains only in-frame clones and omits some. The sample table includes about 8,400 clones. The sample was blood buffy coat. The receptors derive from a woman aged 18 to 75 with a cervical HPV16 infection that either progressed to CIN3+ or cleared (not recorded which).

This clone ranks as medium-sized in terms of frequency. Coverage ceases 3 residues before the CDR3 finishes, and the germline J gene fills in the end. The gene calls are TRBV12-3 or TRBV12-4 and TRBJ2-1, with a possible D match to TRBD1 (6 bases). Trimming pared 4 bases from V and 6 bases from J, leaving 10 bases between. CDR3 length equals 13 residues. The part of the CDR3 DNA that was read is TGTGCCAGCAGTTCATTACAGGGCAATGAG. It yields the protein CASSSLQGNE. The CDR3, in full, reads CASSSLQGNEQFF.

Points on this clone: The CDR3 end falls 3 residues outside the read, so it is completed with the germline J gene. The chain has TRBV12-3 or TRBV12-4 and TRBJ1-1; the D is unclear. Deletions cut 5 bases from V and 5 bases from J, with 6 bases between. This CDR3 has 11 residues. CDR3 loop: CASSQRTEAFF. Partial CDR3 DNA: TGTGCCAGCAGTCAGAGGACTGAA.

About this clone itself: The read is 3 residues too short to cover the CDR3 end, so that end is filled in from the germline J gene. The J gene is TRBJ1-2, the V gene TRBV7-2; D is perhaps TRBD1 (6 bases). Germline CDR1 is SGHTA and CDR2 is FQGNSA. CDR3 size: 14 residues. The CDR3 reads CASSSNRVSYDYTF. The part of the CDR3 DNA that was read is TGTGCCAGCAGCTCAAACAGGGTGTCCTACGAC.

The CDR3 bases that were read are TGCAGTGCTAGTCTGGCTAGCGGACTTCTAGAAGAGACG. Its protein is CSASLASGLLEET. The whole CDR3 protein reads CSASLASGLLEETQYF. The chain recombines TRBV20-1 with TRBJ2-3; 7 bases are a match to TRBD2. Read coverage stops 3 residues before the CDR3 terminus; the germline J gene supplies the remainder. CDR3 length equals 16 residues. The germline V gene encodes CDR1 DFQATT and CDR2 SNEGSKA (reference sequence).

This CDR3 reads CASSLGRGASQYF. CDR3 DNA, as far as it was read: TGTGCCAGCAGCTTAGGGCGGGGCGCATCG. The chain has TRBV7-2 and TRBJ2-3, with D maybe TRBD2 (6 bases). The sequence runs out 3 residues before the end of the CDR3; the remainder is reconstructed from the germline J gene. Germline lookup yields CDR1 SGHTA and CDR2 FQGNSA. CDR3 length: 13 amino acids.

A remark on this clone: The read ends 3 residues shy of where the CDR3 ends; the end is completed using the germline J gene. The chain has TRBV5-1 and TRBJ2-1, with D hard to call. The CDR3 contains 15 residues. V was trimmed by 5 bases and J by 8 bases, leaving 20 bases between them. The germline gives CDR1 SGHRS, CDR2 YFSETQ. Partial CDR3 DNA: TGCGCCAGCAGTTCGACACAGCCGGAATGGGATGAG. This gives the protein CASSSTQPEWDE. The whole CDR3 protein reads CASSSTQPEWDEQFF.

To note about this clone: The read falls 3 residues short of the CDR3 end, and the missing part is taken from the germline J gene. J is TRBJ2-2 and V is TRBV12-5; no reliable D call. Trimming stripped 1 base from V and 5 bases from J, with 5 bases between. CDR3 size: 13 residues. Germline CDR1 LGHNT, CDR2 FRNRAP. The CDR3 here is CASGLGGTGELFF. The DNA read from the CDR3 is TGTGCTAGTGGTTTGGGAGGTACCGGGGAG.

In regard to this clone: The sequenced fragment ends 3 residues before the CDR3 boundary, so the rest is inferred from the germline J gene. This rearrangement joins TRBV5-8 to TRBJ1-2; the D is unclear. The V gene lost 1 base and the J gene lost 2 bases, with 6 bases spanning the gap. This CDR3 has 13 residues. Germline loops: CDR1 SGHTS, CDR2 YDEGEE. Incomplete CDR3 DNA: TGTGCCAGCAGCTTGCGCGTCAACTATGGC. This gives the protein CASSLRVNYG. The full CDR3 reads CASSLRVNYGYTF.

With respect to this clone: The read is 3 residues too short to cover the CDR3 end, so that end is filled in from the germline J gene. This chain links TRBV7-9 with TRBJ1-1, with 9 bases aligning to TRBD1. The germline V gene has CDR1 SEHNR and CDR2 FQNEAQ (reference sequence). The length of the CDR3 is 14 residues. Incomplete CDR3 DNA: TGTGCCAGCAGCTCGGGACAGGGTAAAGAAAAA. Its translation: CASSSGQGKEK. In full, the CDR3 is CASSSGQGKEKAFF.

A word on this clone: The sequence runs out 3 residues before the end of the CDR3; the remainder is reconstructed from the germline J gene. The chain couples TRBV4-1 to TRBJ1-2; 7 nucleotides line up with TRBD1. Germline CDR1 is MGHRA and CDR2 is YSYEKL. V shed 1 base and J 4 bases; nucleotides not matched to a gene: 6. The CDR3 sequence is 15 residues long. The CDR3 here is CASSQAQGDLYGYTF. The part of the CDR3 DNA that was read is TGCGCCAGCAGCCAAGCGCAGGGGGACCTCTATGGC.